The sequence of this T cell receptor beta chain was determined in a study of circulating and synovial CD4+ cells in juvenile arthritis. A remark on this clone: Its antigen is currently unknown.

General observations from the study: Some such blood samples were as oligoclonal as synovium.

This CDR3 is built from 13 residues. Germline CDR1 is MDHEN and CDR2 is SYDVKM. Deletions cut 6 bases from V and 4 bases from J, with 10 bases between. Produced via immunoSEQ multiplex PCR; TCRdb's table is partial and in-frame only. The sample records tens of thousands of clones, 94% being singletons. This clonotype was obtained from a human donor with juvenile idiopathic arthritis. The V call is TRBV28, the J call TRBJ1-5; D remains unclear. Sequencing was carried out using CD4+ T cells from blood. DNA of the CDR3: TGTGCCAGCAGCTACGCGGGGAATCAGCCCCAGCATTTT. Translating it yields CASSYAGNQPQHF.